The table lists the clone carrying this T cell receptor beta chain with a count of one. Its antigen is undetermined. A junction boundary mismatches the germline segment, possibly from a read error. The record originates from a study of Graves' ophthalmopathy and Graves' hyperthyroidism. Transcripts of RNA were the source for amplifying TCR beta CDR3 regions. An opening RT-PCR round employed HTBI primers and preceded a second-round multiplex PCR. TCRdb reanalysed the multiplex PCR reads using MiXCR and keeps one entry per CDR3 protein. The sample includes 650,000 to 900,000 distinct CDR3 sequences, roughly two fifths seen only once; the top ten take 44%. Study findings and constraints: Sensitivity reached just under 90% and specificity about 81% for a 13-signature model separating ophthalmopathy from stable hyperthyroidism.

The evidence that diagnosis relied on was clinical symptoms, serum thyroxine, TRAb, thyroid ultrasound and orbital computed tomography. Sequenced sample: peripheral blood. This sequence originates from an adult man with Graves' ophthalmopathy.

In DNA form, the CDR3 reads TGTGCCAGCAGCTTAGGTGGAGGGTTCGGGACTGAAGCTTTC. It codes for CASSLGGGFGTEAF. The V call is TRBV7-9, the J call TRBJ2-6; the D gene is possibly TRBD2 (6 bases). CDR3 length equals 14 residues. Germline values: CDR1 SEHNR, CDR2 FQNEAQ (reference sequence).